One sample yielded the 29 T cell receptor beta chains listed below, sequenced in a study of T cell repertoires in ileal Crohn's disease. Time point here: neoterminal ileum biopsy at postoperative endoscopy, about 6 months after surgery. Some clones are missing from TCRdb's copy, which holds only in-frame ones; the method was immunoSEQ multiplex PCR. The sample has roughly 5,300 clones; 78% are singletons. Specimen: ileal tissue. These receptors were obtained from an adult with Crohn's disease.

This clone was seen just once. The chain carries TRBV7-2 and TRBJ1-6; D gene ambiguous. Trimming shortened V by 5 bases and J by 6 bases, and 11 bases separated the two germline ends. This CDR3 spans 14 amino acids. Germline-derived CDR1 and CDR2 are SGHTA and FQGNSA. DNA of the CDR3: TGTGCCAGCAGCAAGGGCGTACCTAATTCACCCCTCCACTTT. This sequence encodes CASSKGVPNSPLHF.

The chain recombines TRBV14 with TRBJ2-2, with TRBD1 as a possible D gene (5 bases). CDR3 length: 15 amino acids. Germline assignment: CDR1 SGHDN and CDR2 FVKESK. The V and J ends lost 0 bases and 4 bases respectively, with 9 bases between them. The CDR3 DNA reads as TGTGCCAGCAGCCAAGACAGGGCCCTCACCGGGGAGCTGTTTTTT. Amino acid sequence: CASSQDRALTGELFF.

This clone turned up a few times. This chain links TRBV4-2 with TRBJ2-7; possibly TRBD1 or TRBD2 for D (8 bases each). Germline CDR1 LGHNA, CDR2 YNFKEQ. CDR3 length: 15 residues. Deletions cut 5 bases from V and 3 bases from J, with 17 bases between. CDR3 sequence reads: CASSRQGRGDYEQYF. CDR3 coding DNA: TGTGCCAGCAGCAGACAGGGGCGGGGGGACTACGAGCAGTACTTC.

This clone appeared a few times. The chain combines TRBV27 with TRBJ2-1; D is uncertain. This CDR3 has 13 residues. Per germline, CDR1 MNHEY and CDR2 SMNVEV (reference sequence). The V end was cut by 5 bases, the J end by 9 bases, with 14 bases between. The chain's CDR3 is CASSPGPHAEQFF. The CDR3 DNA follows: TGTGCCAGCAGTCCTGGGCCCCACGCTGAGCAGTTCTTC.

V and J are TRBV6-5 and TRBJ1-6; 8 bases fit TRBD1. CDR1 is MNHEY and CDR2 is SVGAGI in the germline V gene. V shed 3 bases and J 5 bases; nucleotides not matched to a gene: 6. The CDR3 has 16 amino acids. CDR3 sequence: CASSYGDRGNNSPLHF. The CDR3, as DNA: TGTGCCAGCAGTTATGGCGACAGGGGTAATAATTCACCCCTCCACTTT.

The genes are TRBV6-5 and TRBJ2-2, with TRBD1 matching 8 bases. The J segment lost 6 bases and the V segment lost 7 bases, leaving 7 bases of the junction unmatched. The CDR3 length is 14 residues. The germline gives CDR1 MNHEY, CDR2 SVGAGI. The CDR3 DNA follows: TGTGCCAGCAAACTACAGGGGGGAGCCGGGGAGCTGTTTTTT. This codes for CASKLQGGAGELFF.

V is TRBV6-6 and J is TRBJ2-7; D not certain. V was pared by 4 bases and J by 4 bases, with 14 bases between. The CDR3 is 14 amino acids. The V gene's germline CDR1 is MNHNY and CDR2 SVGAGI (reference sequence). The CDR3 region has the DNA TGTGCCAGCAGTTCACTTGATACTGGTTACGAGCAGTACTTC. It translates to CASSSLDTGYEQYF.

The chain recombines TRBV18 with TRBJ1-1; 9 bases fit TRBD1. CDR3 length: 13 residues. The V gene end was trimmed by 4 bases and the J gene end by 5 bases; junction bases not matched to a gene: 2. Germline V CDR1 and CDR2: KGHSH, LQKENI. The CDR3 region has the DNA TGTGCCAGCTCACGACAGGGGGATACTGAAGCTTTCTTT. Translating gives CASSRQGDTEAFF.

The rearrangement uses TRBV4-1 and TRBJ1-2, with D uncertain. Deletions cut 0 bases from V and 4 bases from J, with 12 bases between. Germline CDR1 reads MGHRA; CDR2 reads YSYEKL. This CDR3 has 15 residues. The CDR3: CASSQESVGTYGYTF. CDR3 bases: TGCGCCAGCAGCCAAGAATCCGTGGGAACCTATGGCTACACCTTC.

The chain has TRBV28 and TRBJ1-6; TRBD1 aligns across 8 bases. The CDR3 has 15 residues. CDR1 is MDHEN, CDR2 SYDVKM, per germline. J was trimmed by 8 bases and V by 5 bases; bases with no gene match: 8. CDR3 region: CASSKLQGVDSPLHF. DNA of the CDR3: TGTGCCAGCAGTAAACTACAGGGGGTTGATTCACCCCTCCACTTT. Based on the CDR3 plus reference TRBV28 and TRBJ1-6, the full variable domain is DVKVTQSSRYLVKRTGEKVFLECVQDMDHENMFWYRQDPGLGLRLIYFSYDVKMKEKGDIPEGYSVSREKKERFSLILESASTNQTSMYLCASSKLQGVDSPLHFGNGTRLTVT.

The CDR3 DNA sequence: TGCGCCAGCGGCCAGGTTAGCTCCTACAATGAGCAGTTCTTC. It translates to CASGQVSSYNEQFF. The V gene is TRBV5-1, the J gene TRBJ2-1; D gene ambiguous. The CDR3 consists of 14 residues. Between the trimmed V and J ends, which lost 7 bases and 0 bases, there was a span of 11 bases. Germline V gene lookup returns CDR1 SGHRS and CDR2 YFSETQ.

The chain has TRBV7-3 and TRBJ2-5, with D perhaps matching TRBD1 (5 bases). Germline V CDR1 and CDR2: SGHTA, FQGTGA. This CDR3 contains 14 residues. Trimming pared 4 bases from V and 4 bases from J, leaving 13 bases between. The CDR3 coding sequence is TGTGCCAGCAGCTCCACAGGTCCAGGAGAGACCCAGTACTTC. It codes for CASSSTGPGETQYF.

This clone was counted once. The V and J genes are TRBV5-6 and TRBJ1-6; 8 bases fit TRBD1. This CDR3 has 19 residues. Germline CDR1 SGHDT, CDR2 YYEEEE. Trimming removed 2 bases from V and 10 bases from J; junction bases left unmatched: 20. CDR3 sequence reads: CASSFSPSRQGPLRSPLHF. The DNA of the CDR3 is TGTGCCAGCAGCTTCTCCCCGTCGAGACAGGGGCCCTTGAGATCACCCCTCCACTTT.

This chain joins TRBV2 and TRBJ2-2; D might be TRBD1 (6 bases). Germline assignment: CDR1 SNHLY and CDR2 FYNNEI. CDR3 size: 15 residues. The V and J ends lost 3 bases and 1 base respectively, with 9 bases between them. The CDR3 DNA sequence: TGTGCCAGCAGTGAGTCAGGGGTGAACACCGGGGAGCTGTTTTTT. Residues: CASSESGVNTGELFF.

V is TRBV21-1 and J is TRBJ1-5. TRBV21-1 is given as a pseudogene. The CDR3 loop spans 15 amino acids. The CDR3 here is CASSKRRFGNQPQHF. The CDR3 coding sequence is TGTGCCAGCAGCAAAAGGAGGTTCGGCAATCAGCCCCAGCATTTT.

This chain joins TRBV11-1 and TRBJ1-1; D is unclear. The CDR3 runs to 13 residues. The germline CDR1 and CDR2 sequences are SGHAT and FQDESV (reference sequence). V was cut by 5 bases and J by 3 bases, with 10 bases left in between. CDR3 sequence reads: CASSQNGDTEAFF. The CDR3 coding sequence is TGTGCCAGCAGCCAAAACGGAGACACTGAAGCTTTCTTT.

The genes are TRBV5-5 and TRBJ2-3; 14 bases match TRBD2. V was pared by 0 bases and J by 4 bases, with 1 base of the junction left unmatched. The CDR3 is made up of 16 amino acids. Germline V gene sequence: CDR1 SGHKS, CDR2 YYEKEE (reference sequence). DNA of the CDR3: TGTGCCAGCAGCTTGGGACTAGCGGGGGGGCCAGATACGCAGTATTTT. Encoded protein: CASSLGLAGGPDTQYF.

V and J are TRBV5-4 and TRBJ1-2, with 9 bases identical to TRBD1. V lost 5 bases to trimming and J lost 4 bases; unmatched junction nucleotides: 9. This CDR3 spans 15 amino acids. In germline, CDR1 is SGHNT, CDR2 YYREEE (reference sequence). The CDR3 DNA is TGTGCCAGCAGAAAGGGAGACAGGGGGTCCTATGGCTACACCTTC. Its protein is CASRKGDRGSYGYTF.

This chain uses TRBV6-1 with TRBJ1-5; 11 positions match TRBD1. CDR3 length: 15 amino acids. V was pared by 4 bases and J by 7 bases, with 6 bases of the junction left unmatched. Germline loops: CDR1 MNHNS, CDR2 SASEGT. DNA for the CDR3: TGTGCCAGCAGTGTAGGACAGGGGGCGGTACAGCCCCAGCATTTT. This gives the protein CASSVGQGAVQPQHF.

The chain is built from TRBV6-5 and TRBJ2-7; a possible D gene is TRBD1 (5 bases). The CDR3 has 15 residues. The V gene's germline CDR1 is MNHEY and CDR2 SVGAGI. The ends were cut back, 0 bases at V and 2 bases at J, with 11 bases in the middle. The CDR3 sequence is CASSYSSQGAYEQYF. CDR3 in DNA: TGTGCCAGCAGTTACTCGAGTCAGGGCGCCTACGAGCAGTACTTC.

The sample holds a few counts of this clone. V gene TRBV18 combines with J gene TRBJ2-2; D might be TRBD1 (6 bases). The germline V gene encodes CDR1 KGHSH and CDR2 LQKENI. V lost 4 bases and J lost 1, with 7 bases in between. The CDR3 extends over 14 amino acids. The CDR3 loop is CASSQQGNTGELFF. CDR3 nucleotide sequence: TGTGCCAGCTCACAACAGGGGAACACCGGGGAGCTGTTTTTT. Variable domain in full (rest from reference TRBV18 and TRBJ2-2): NAGVMQNPRHLVRRRGQEARLRCSPMKGHSHVYWYRQLPEEGLKFMVYLQKENIIDESGMPKERFSAEFPKEGPSILRIQQVVRGDSAAYFCASSQQGNTGELFFGEGSRLTVL.

The rearrangement joins TRBV7-2 to TRBJ2-1; 11 nucleotides align to TRBD2. Trimming took 6 bases from V and 6 from J; bases not matched to a gene: 4. Germline V gives CDR1 SGHTA, CDR2 FQGNSA. The CDR3 is 14 residues long. The CDR3 is CASRLAGGINEQFF. In nucleotides, the CDR3 is TGTGCCAGCAGGCTAGCGGGGGGCATCAATGAGCAGTTCTTC.

V and J are TRBV28 and TRBJ1-6; weak D call: TRBD1 (5 bases). Trimming stripped 2 bases from V and 4 bases from J, with 9 bases between. CDR1 and CDR2 (germline): MDHEN, SYDVKM. The length of the CDR3 is 15 residues. The CDR3 DNA reads as TGTGCCAGCAGTTTAGGGTCAGGGTATAATTCACCCCTCCACTTT. It encodes CASSLGSGYNSPLHF.

The genes are TRBV7-3 and TRBJ2-1; D possibly matches TRBD1 or TRBD2 (5 bases each). Trimming stripped 7 bases from V and 12 bases from J, with 22 bases between. The CDR3 is 14 residues long. In germline, CDR1 is SGHTA, CDR2 FQGTGA. CDR3 DNA: TGTGCCAGCAACCAAGGGGACCCAAGACAGCCGCAGTTCTTC. This encodes CASNQGDPRQPQFF.

This clone was seen a handful of times. The V and J genes are TRBV5-1 and TRBJ2-2; no clear D gene. The CDR3 sequence is 13 residues long. In germline, CDR1 is SGHRS, CDR2 YFSETQ. V lost 0 bases, J lost 1 base, and 1 base lay in between. CDR3 sequence reads: CASSLGNTGELFF. The CDR3 nucleotides read TGCGCCAGCAGCTTGGGGAACACCGGGGAGCTGTTTTTT.

This chain links TRBV6-1 with TRBJ2-2; D possibly matches TRBD1 or TRBD2 (5 bases each). CDR1 and CDR2 (germline): MNHNS, SASEGT. Trimming removed 10 bases at V and 5 bases at J, with 17 bases between. This CDR3 has 14 residues. The CDR3 sequence: CATYGTLKTGELFF. Written as DNA, the CDR3 is TGTGCCACCTACGGGACCCTGAAGACCGGGGAGCTGTTTTTT.

J is TRBJ2-7 and V is TRBV11-2, with TRBD2 as a possible D gene (6 bases). This CDR3 has 13 amino acids. The germline V gene encodes CDR1 SGHAT and CDR2 FQNNGV. V dropped 3 bases and J dropped 5 bases, with 11 bases sitting between them. The CDR3 region has the DNA TGTGCCAGCAGCTTCATTCGCGGGGACGAGCAGTACTTC. Residues: CASSFIRGDEQYF. Full variable domain (rest looked up from reference TRBV11-2 and TRBJ2-7): EAGVAQSPRYKIIEKRQSVAFWCNPISGHATLYWYQQILGQGPKLLIQFQNNGVVDDSQLPKDRFSAERLKGVDSTLKIQPAKLEDSAVYLCASSFIRGDEQYFGPGTRLTVT.

In the case of this clone: Relative to the germline gene, one junction end is altered; a read error may explain this. The V call is TRBV6-6, the J call TRBJ1-2; TRBD1 matches 9 bases. The CDR3 loop spans 15 amino acids. Looked up from germline, CDR1 is MNHNY and CDR2 is SVGAGI (reference sequence). Here the CDR3 reads CASSYSKTGGERLAF. CDR3 DNA sequence: TGTGCCAGCAGTTACTCGAAAACAGGGGGCGAGCGTCTTGCCTTC.

This clone was seen more than once but under ten times. The J gene is TRBJ2-5, the V gene TRBV7-3; no definite D call. V was clipped by 1 base and J by 5 bases, with 5 bases between them. Germline assignment: CDR1 SGHTA and CDR2 FQGTGA. The CDR3 totals 12 residues. In nucleotides, the CDR3 is TGTGCCAGCAGCTTAAATGGGGAGACCCAGTACTTC. It encodes CASSLNGETQYF. Together with reference TRBV7-3 and TRBJ2-5, the CDR3 gives the full variable domain: GAGVSQTPSNKVTEKGKYVELRCDPISGHTALYWYRQSLGQGPEFLIYFQGTGAADDSGLPNDRFFAVRPEGSVSTLKIQRTERGDSAVYLCASSLNGETQYFGPGTRLLVL.